Listed here is a single TCR beta chain. The data derive from a study of blood T cell repertoires in COVID-19. The overall study: The United States, Italy and Spain provided the acute and convalescent COVID-19 samples. PBMCs, B-cell-depleted T cells, or T cells were the source of the cDNA or gDNA that made up the material.

Authors' analysis steps: The assay estimated nucleated cells by amplifying reference gene primers. Here immunoSEQ multiplex PCR was the method, and the copy in TCRdb shows in-frame clones only, minus some. That table supplies the V and J calls and clone size; D and trimming were determined from the DNA. Of about 180,000 clones listed, about 91% are singletons. V was pared by 4 bases and J by 4 bases, with 4 bases of the junction left unmatched. Germline CDR1 MNHEY, CDR2 SMNVEV (reference sequence). The CDR3 has 15 amino acids. The sample comprised peripheral blood. This TCR was sampled from a woman in her twenties or thirties with acute or convalescent COVID-19. The chain is built from TRBV27 and TRBJ2-1; 10 nucleotides align to TRBD2. In DNA, the CDR3 is TGTGCCAGCAGTTCTAGCGGGAGTCAGTACAATGAGCAGTTCTTC. This codes for CASSSSGSQYNEQFF.